These T cell receptor beta chains were read from a single sample in a study of shared clonotypes between healthy human individuals. The protocol was immunoSEQ multiplex PCR, while the TCRdb copy is restricted to in-frame clones and leaves out a portion. The repertoire holds about 870,000 clones, with 90% to 95% as singletons. Sequenced input: naive CD8+ T cells sorted from blood. The receptor source for this set is a young man in good health. The CDR3 runs from the conserved cysteine through the conserved F or W. Fields, in order: J gene, clone size, D gene, V gene, CDR3 DNA, CDR3 protein. The D gene is left open where the match is weak. Size values are once, few and many counts, or a class for expanded clones, and some rows have none.

j_call: TRBJ2-7
clone_size: -
d_call: -
v_call: TRBV6-4
cdr3_nt: TGTGCCAGCAGTGTTTATGGCAGTCCAGCCTACGAGCAGTACTTC
cdr3_aa: CASSVYGSPAYEQYF

j_call: TRBJ2-7
clone_size: -
d_call: -
v_call: TRBV7-9
cdr3_nt: TGTGCCAGCAGCGGAGACGCTGCCTACGAGCAGTACTTC
cdr3_aa: CASSGDAAYEQYF

j_call: TRBJ2-3
clone_size: -
d_call: TRBD2
v_call: TRBV29-1
cdr3_nt: TGCAGCGTGGGAGACGGACTAGCGGCAGATACGCAGTATTTT
cdr3_aa: CSVGDGLAADTQYF

j_call: TRBJ1-5
clone_size: once
d_call: TRBD1
v_call: TRBV29-1
cdr3_nt: TGCAGCGTGGGGACAGGGGACGGCAATCAGCCCCAGCATTTT
cdr3_aa: CSVGTGDGNQPQHF

j_call: TRBJ2-3
clone_size: -
d_call: -
v_call: TRBV10-3
cdr3_nt: TGTGCCATCAGAGGCCTAGAAGGCACAGATACGCAGTATTTT
cdr3_aa: CAIRGLEGTDTQYF

j_call: TRBJ2-1
clone_size: -
d_call: -
v_call: TRBV28
cdr3_nt: TGTGCCAGCAGTTCCCACCTAGGGAATGAGCAGTTCTTC
cdr3_aa: CASSSHLGNEQFF

j_call: TRBJ2-3
clone_size: -
d_call: TRBD2
v_call: TRBV30
cdr3_nt: TGTGCCTGGAGCCGGTGGGGGGGGAACACAGATACGCAGTATTTT
cdr3_aa: CAWSRWGGNTDTQYF

j_call: TRBJ2-1
clone_size: -
d_call: TRBD1
v_call: TRBV5-8
cdr3_nt: TGTGCCAGCAGCTTGGGCCGGGGACAGGGGCCTGAGCAGTTCTTC
cdr3_aa: CASSLGRGQGPEQFF

j_call: TRBJ2-2
clone_size: -
d_call: TRBD1
v_call: TRBV19
cdr3_nt: TGTGCCAGTAGGCCATCAGGGGGCTGGACCGGGGAGCTGTTTTTT
cdr3_aa: CASRPSGGWTGELFF

j_call: TRBJ2-7
clone_size: once
d_call: TRBD1
v_call: TRBV27
cdr3_nt: TGTGCCAGCAGTACAGGGGGCGCCTACGAGCAGTACTTC
cdr3_aa: CASSTGGAYEQYF

j_call: TRBJ2-3
clone_size: -
d_call: -
v_call: TRBV28
cdr3_nt: TGTGCCAGCACCATGGGCAGGGGTAGCACAGATACGCAGTATTTT
cdr3_aa: CASTMGRGSTDTQYF

j_call: TRBJ1-2
clone_size: -
d_call: TRBD1
v_call: TRBV5-1
cdr3_nt: TGCGCCAGCAGCTACAATGGGGACAGGGACGCCTATGGCTACACCTTC
cdr3_aa: CASSYNGDRDAYGYTF

j_call: TRBJ2-1
clone_size: -
d_call: TRBD2
v_call: TRBV6-4
cdr3_nt: TGTGCCAGCAGTCGACTAGCGGGAGCGAGTTACAATGAGCAGTTCTTC
cdr3_aa: CASSRLAGASYNEQFF

j_call: TRBJ2-7
clone_size: -
d_call: TRBD1
v_call: TRBV28
cdr3_nt: TGTGCCAGCAGTTTATTAAGGGGACAGAGCTCCTACGAGCAGTACTTC
cdr3_aa: CASSLLRGQSSYEQYF

j_call: TRBJ1-2
clone_size: once
d_call: -
v_call: TRBV11-2
cdr3_nt: TGTGCCAGCAGCTTAGACCCTGGAGTGGATGGCTACACCTTC
cdr3_aa: CASSLDPGVDGYTF

j_call: TRBJ2-7
clone_size: -
d_call: TRBD1
v_call: TRBV27
cdr3_nt: TGTGCCAGCACTCAAGCGACAGGGGGCTACGAGCAGTACTTC
cdr3_aa: CASTQATGGYEQYF

j_call: TRBJ2-1
clone_size: -
d_call: -
v_call: TRBV2
cdr3_nt: TGTGCAGGAGGCGGCGGACCCTCACCCTACAATGAGCAGTTCTTC
cdr3_aa: CAGGGGPSPYNEQFF

j_call: TRBJ2-7
clone_size: -
d_call: -
v_call: TRBV28
cdr3_nt: TGTGCCAGCGTTGGCCCCCGGTCCCTCTTCGAGCAGTACTTC
cdr3_aa: CASVGPRSLFEQYF

j_call: TRBJ1-5
clone_size: once
d_call: -
v_call: TRBV10-3
cdr3_nt: TGTGCCATCAGTGAGTCGACCCCCACGGAGAATCAGCCCCAGCATTTT
cdr3_aa: CAISESTPTENQPQHF

j_call: TRBJ2-7
clone_size: once
d_call: -
v_call: TRBV2
cdr3_nt: TGTGCCAGCAGGCCGGGACACTCCTACGAGCAGTACTTC
cdr3_aa: CASRPGHSYEQYF

j_call: TRBJ2-5
clone_size: -
d_call: -
v_call: TRBV6-5
cdr3_nt: TGTGCCAGCAGTTACTCAGCAGCCCAAGAGACCCAGTACTTC
cdr3_aa: CASSYSAAQETQYF

j_call: TRBJ1-5
clone_size: -
d_call: TRBD1
v_call: TRBV28
cdr3_nt: TGTGCCAGCAGTTCCCGGTGGGACAGGGGAACTGGCAATCAGCCCCAGCATTTT
cdr3_aa: CASSSRWDRGTGNQPQHF

j_call: TRBJ2-1
clone_size: -
d_call: TRBD1
v_call: TRBV11-2
cdr3_nt: TGTGCCAGCAGCCGGAGGGGGGACAGGAGGGTCTTC
cdr3_aa: CASSRRGDRRVF

j_call: TRBJ2-7
clone_size: -
d_call: -
v_call: TRBV7-8
cdr3_nt: TGTGCCAGCAGCTTATCCGGGGAGCAGTACTTC
cdr3_aa: CASSLSGEQYF

j_call: TRBJ2-2
clone_size: few
d_call: -
v_call: TRBV9
cdr3_nt: TGTGCCAGCAGCGTAGGCGCCTCGAACACCGGGGAGCTGTTTTTT
cdr3_aa: CASSVGASNTGELFF

j_call: TRBJ2-7
clone_size: -
d_call: TRBD2
v_call: TRBV4-1
cdr3_nt: TGCGCCAGCAAGGATCGGCTAGCGGGAGGGCCCTACGAGCAGTACTTC
cdr3_aa: CASKDRLAGGPYEQYF

j_call: TRBJ1-4
clone_size: -
d_call: -
v_call: TRBV6-5
cdr3_nt: TGTGCCAGCAGCCAAAACAGGGCTACTAATGAAAAACTGTTTTTT
cdr3_aa: CASSQNRATNEKLFF

j_call: TRBJ1-1
clone_size: -
d_call: TRBD1
v_call: TRBV5-4
cdr3_nt: TGTGCCAGCAGGCCAGACAGGGGGCAAGGAGGCACTGAAGCTTTCTTT
cdr3_aa: CASRPDRGQGGTEAFF

j_call: TRBJ2-5
clone_size: -
d_call: TRBD1
v_call: TRBV4-1
cdr3_nt: TGCGCCAGCAGCACTATCTCGGACAGGTTGCAAGAGACCCAGTACTTC
cdr3_aa: CASSTISDRLQETQYF

j_call: TRBJ2-7
clone_size: -
d_call: -
v_call: TRBV6-1
cdr3_nt: TGTGCCAGCAGCCCAGGGTTCCCCTACGAGCAGTACTTC
cdr3_aa: CASSPGFPYEQYF

j_call: TRBJ1-1
clone_size: -
d_call: -
v_call: TRBV27
cdr3_nt: TGTGCCAGCAGTTTAGGAGGTCGTTGGGCTGAAGCTTTCTTT
cdr3_aa: CASSLGGRWAEAFF

j_call: TRBJ2-1
clone_size: -
d_call: -
v_call: TRBV11-2
cdr3_nt: TGTGCCAGCAGCTTAAGTTACCCCTACAATGAGCAGTTCTTC
cdr3_aa: CASSLSYPYNEQFF

j_call: TRBJ2-7
clone_size: -
d_call: -
v_call: TRBV13
cdr3_nt: TGTGCCAGCAGCTCCGGGACCTACGAGCAGTACTTC
cdr3_aa: CASSSGTYEQYF

j_call: TRBJ2-1
clone_size: -
d_call: -
v_call: TRBV10-1
cdr3_nt: TGCGCCAGCAGTATCGGGACGCCCCCGTACAATGAGCAGTTCTTC
cdr3_aa: CASSIGTPPYNEQFF

j_call: TRBJ1-2
clone_size: -
d_call: TRBD1
v_call: TRBV6-5
cdr3_nt: TGTGCCAGCAGTTGGGGACAGGGGAACTATGGCTACACCTTC
cdr3_aa: CASSWGQGNYGYTF

j_call: TRBJ2-1
clone_size: -
d_call: -
v_call: TRBV14
cdr3_nt: TGTGCCAGCAGCCCACGGGGTAGCTCCTACAATGAGCAGTTCTTC
cdr3_aa: CASSPRGSSYNEQFF

j_call: TRBJ1-1
clone_size: -
d_call: -
v_call: TRBV6-6
cdr3_nt: TGTGCCAGCAGCTTTAACTTGGACATTCCTGAAGCTTTCTTT
cdr3_aa: CASSFNLDIPEAFF

j_call: TRBJ2-7
clone_size: -
d_call: TRBD2
v_call: TRBV14
cdr3_nt: TGTGCCAGCAGCCAAGATGGTCGGACAGACTCTACTAGCGGCATCTTCTACGAGCAGTACTTC
cdr3_aa: CASSQDGRTDSTSGIFYEQYF

j_call: TRBJ2-7
clone_size: -
d_call: TRBD1
v_call: TRBV6-6
cdr3_nt: TGTGCCAGCAGTTACTCCGGGACAGGGGCGGGCGAGCAGTACTTC
cdr3_aa: CASSYSGTGAGEQYF

j_call: TRBJ2-7
clone_size: -
d_call: TRBD1
v_call: TRBV7-8
cdr3_nt: TGTGCCAGCAGCTTTCCCGGGACAGGGCACGAGCAGTACTTC
cdr3_aa: CASSFPGTGHEQYF

j_call: TRBJ2-1
clone_size: once
d_call: -
v_call: TRBV10-3
cdr3_nt: TGTGCCATCAAAATGGACGGCCGCAACAATGAGCAGTTCTTC
cdr3_aa: CAIKMDGRNNEQFF